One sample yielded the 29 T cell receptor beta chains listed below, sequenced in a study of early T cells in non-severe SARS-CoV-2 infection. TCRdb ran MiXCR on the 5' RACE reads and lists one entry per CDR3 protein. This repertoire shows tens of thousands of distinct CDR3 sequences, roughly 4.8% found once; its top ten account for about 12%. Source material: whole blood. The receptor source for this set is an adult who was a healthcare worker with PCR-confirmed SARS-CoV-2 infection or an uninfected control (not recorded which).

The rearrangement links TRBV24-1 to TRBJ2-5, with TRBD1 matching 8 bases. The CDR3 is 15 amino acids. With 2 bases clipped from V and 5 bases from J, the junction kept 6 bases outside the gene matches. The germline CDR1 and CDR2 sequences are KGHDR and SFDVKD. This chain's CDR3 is CATSDSRTGSETQYF. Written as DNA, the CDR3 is TGTGCCACCAGTGATTCCCGGACAGGGAGCGAGACCCAGTACTTC.

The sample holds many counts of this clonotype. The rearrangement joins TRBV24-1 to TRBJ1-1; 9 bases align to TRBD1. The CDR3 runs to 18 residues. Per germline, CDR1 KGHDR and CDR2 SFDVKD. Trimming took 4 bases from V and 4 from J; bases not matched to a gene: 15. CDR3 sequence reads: CATSDPNSPTGGITEAFF. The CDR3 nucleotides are TGTGCCACCAGTGACCCGAATAGCCCGACAGGGGGGATCACTGAAGCTTTCTTT.

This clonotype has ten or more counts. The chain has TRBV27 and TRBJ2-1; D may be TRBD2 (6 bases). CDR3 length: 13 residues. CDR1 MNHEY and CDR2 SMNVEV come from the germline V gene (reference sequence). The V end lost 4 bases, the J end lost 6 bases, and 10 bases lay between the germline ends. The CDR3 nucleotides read TGTGCCAGCAGTTACATGGGGGGCAATGAGCAGTTCTTC. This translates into CASSYMGGNEQFF.

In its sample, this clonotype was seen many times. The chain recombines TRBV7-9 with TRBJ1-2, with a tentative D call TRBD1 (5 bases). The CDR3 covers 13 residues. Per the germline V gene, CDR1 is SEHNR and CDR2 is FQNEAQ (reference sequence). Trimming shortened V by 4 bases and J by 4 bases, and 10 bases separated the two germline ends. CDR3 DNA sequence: TGTGCCAGCAGCTCCGGGACGGTCTATGGCTACACCTTC. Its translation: CASSSGTVYGYTF.

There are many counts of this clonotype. CDR3 DNA sequence: TGTGCCAGTAGTATAGCGGATACGCAGTATTTT. Translating gives CASSIADTQYF. The rearrangement links TRBV19 to TRBJ2-3; no clear D. With 1 base removed from V and 6 bases from J, the gap between germline ends came to 2 bases. Germline V gene lookup returns CDR1 LNHDA and CDR2 SQIVND (reference sequence). The length of the CDR3 is 11 residues.

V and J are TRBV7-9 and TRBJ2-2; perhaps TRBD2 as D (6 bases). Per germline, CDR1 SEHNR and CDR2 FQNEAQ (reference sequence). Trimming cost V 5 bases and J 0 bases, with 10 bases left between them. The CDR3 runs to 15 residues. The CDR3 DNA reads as TGTGCCAGCAGCCTGGGACTCGCGAACACCGGGGAGCTGTTTTTT. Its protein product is CASSLGLANTGELFF.

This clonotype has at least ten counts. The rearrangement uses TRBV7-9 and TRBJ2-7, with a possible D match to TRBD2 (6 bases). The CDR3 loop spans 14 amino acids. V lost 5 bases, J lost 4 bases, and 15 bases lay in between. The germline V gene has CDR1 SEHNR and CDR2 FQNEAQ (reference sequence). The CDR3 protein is CASSPRTGEYEQYF. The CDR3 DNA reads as TGTGCCAGCAGCCCCCGAACGGGGGAGTACGAGCAGTACTTC. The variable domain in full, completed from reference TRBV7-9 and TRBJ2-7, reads DTGVSQNPRHKITKRGQNVTFRCDPISEHNRLYWYRQTLGQGPEFLTYFQNEAQLEKSRLLSDRFSAERPKGSFSTLEIQRTEQGDSAMYLCASSPRTGEYEQYFGPGTRLTVT.

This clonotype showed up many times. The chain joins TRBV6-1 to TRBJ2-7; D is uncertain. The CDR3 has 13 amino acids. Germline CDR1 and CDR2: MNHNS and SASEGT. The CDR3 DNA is TGTACCGCATTCGGGCAAAAGGCCTACGAGCAGTACTTC. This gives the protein CTAFGQKAYEQYF.

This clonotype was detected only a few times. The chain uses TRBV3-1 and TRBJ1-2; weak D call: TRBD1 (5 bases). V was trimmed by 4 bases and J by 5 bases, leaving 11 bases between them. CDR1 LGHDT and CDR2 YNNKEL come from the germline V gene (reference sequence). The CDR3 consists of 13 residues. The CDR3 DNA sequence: TGTGCCAGCAGCCCCCCAGGGCGTTATGGCTACACCTTC. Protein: CASSPPGRYGYTF.

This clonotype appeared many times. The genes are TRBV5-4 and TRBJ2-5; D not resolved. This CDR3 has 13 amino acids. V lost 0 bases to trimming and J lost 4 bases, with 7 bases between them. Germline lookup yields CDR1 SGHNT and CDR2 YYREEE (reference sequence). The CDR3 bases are TGTGCCAGCAGCTTGGGAACCTCAGAGACCCAGTACTTC. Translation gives CASSLGTSETQYF.

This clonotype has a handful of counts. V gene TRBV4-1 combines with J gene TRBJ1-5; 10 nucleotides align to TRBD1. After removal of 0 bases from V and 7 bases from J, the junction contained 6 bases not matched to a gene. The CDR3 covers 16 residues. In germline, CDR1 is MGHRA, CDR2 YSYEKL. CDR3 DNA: TGCGCCAGCAGCCAAGAACAGACAGGGGGCGACCAGCCCCAGCATTTT. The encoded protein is CASSQEQTGGDQPQHF.

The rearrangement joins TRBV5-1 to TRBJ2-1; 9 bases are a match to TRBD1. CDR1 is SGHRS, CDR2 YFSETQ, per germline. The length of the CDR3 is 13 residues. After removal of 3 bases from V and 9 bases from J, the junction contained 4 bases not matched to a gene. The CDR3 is CASSSDRGGEQFF. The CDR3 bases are TGCGCCAGCAGCTCGGACAGGGGAGGTGAGCAGTTCTTC.

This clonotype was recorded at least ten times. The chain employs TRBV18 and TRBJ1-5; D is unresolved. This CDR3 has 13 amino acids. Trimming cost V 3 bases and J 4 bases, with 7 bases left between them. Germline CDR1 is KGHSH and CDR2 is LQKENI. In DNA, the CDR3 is TGTGCCAGCTCACCGGGGTCGAATCAGCCCCAGCATTTT. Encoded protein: CASSPGSNQPQHF.

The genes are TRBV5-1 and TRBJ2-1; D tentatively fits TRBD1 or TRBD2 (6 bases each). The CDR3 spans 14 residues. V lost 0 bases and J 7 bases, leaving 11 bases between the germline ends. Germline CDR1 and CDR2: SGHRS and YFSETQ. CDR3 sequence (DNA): TGCGCCAGCAGCTTGGAACCGGGGGCTAATGAGCAGTTCTTC. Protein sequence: CASSLEPGANEQFF. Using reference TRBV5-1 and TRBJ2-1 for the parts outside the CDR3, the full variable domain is KAGVTQTPRYLIKTRGQQVTLSCSPISGHRSVSWYQQTPGQGLQFLFEYFSETQRNKGNFPGRFSGRQFSNSRSEMNVSTLELGDSALYLCASSLEPGANEQFFGPGTRLTVL.

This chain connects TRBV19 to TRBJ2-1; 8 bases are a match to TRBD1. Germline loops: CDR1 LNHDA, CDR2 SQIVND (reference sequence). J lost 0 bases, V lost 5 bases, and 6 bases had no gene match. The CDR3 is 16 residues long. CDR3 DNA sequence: TGTGCCAGTAGTGTGTACAGGGGGAACTCCTACAATGAGCAGTTCTTC. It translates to CASSVYRGNSYNEQFF.

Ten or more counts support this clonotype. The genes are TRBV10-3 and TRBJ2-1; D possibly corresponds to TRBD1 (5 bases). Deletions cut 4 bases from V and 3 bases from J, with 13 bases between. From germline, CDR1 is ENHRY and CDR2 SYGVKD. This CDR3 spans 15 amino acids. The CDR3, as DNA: TGTGCCATCAGTGGGCAGGGTGGAATCTACAATGAGCAGTTCTTC. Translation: CAISGQGGIYNEQFF.

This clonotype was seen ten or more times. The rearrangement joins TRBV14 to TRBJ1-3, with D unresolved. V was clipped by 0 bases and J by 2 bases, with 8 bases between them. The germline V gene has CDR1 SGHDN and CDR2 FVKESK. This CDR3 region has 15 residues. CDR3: CASSQELLAGNTIYF. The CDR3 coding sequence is TGTGCCAGCAGCCAAGAACTACTGGCTGGAAACACCATATATTTT.

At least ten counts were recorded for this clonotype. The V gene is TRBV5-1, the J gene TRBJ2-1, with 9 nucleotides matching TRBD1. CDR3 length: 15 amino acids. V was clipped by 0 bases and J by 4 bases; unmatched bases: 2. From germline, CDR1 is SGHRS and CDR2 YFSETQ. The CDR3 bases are TGCGCCAGCAGCTTGGCCGGGACAGGGTACAATGAGCAGTTCTTC. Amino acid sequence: CASSLAGTGYNEQFF.

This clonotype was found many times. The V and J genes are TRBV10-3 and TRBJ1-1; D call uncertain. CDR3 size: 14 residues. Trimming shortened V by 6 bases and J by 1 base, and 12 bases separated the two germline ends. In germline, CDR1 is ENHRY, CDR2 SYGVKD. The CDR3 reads CAIRTSETNTEAFF. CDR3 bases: TGTGCCATCAGGACCTCAGAGACGAACACTGAAGCTTTCTTT.

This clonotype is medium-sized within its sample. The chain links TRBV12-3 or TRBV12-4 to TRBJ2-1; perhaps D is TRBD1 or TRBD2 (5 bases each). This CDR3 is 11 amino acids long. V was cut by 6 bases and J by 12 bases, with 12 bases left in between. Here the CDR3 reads CASSIGTAQFF. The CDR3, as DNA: TGTGCCAGCAGCATTGGGACGGCGCAGTTCTTC.

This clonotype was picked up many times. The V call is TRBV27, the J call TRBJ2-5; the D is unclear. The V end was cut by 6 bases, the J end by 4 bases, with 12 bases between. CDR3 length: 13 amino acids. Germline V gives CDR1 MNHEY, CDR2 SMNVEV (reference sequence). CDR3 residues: CASSRRSRETQYF. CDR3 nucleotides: TGTGCCAGCAGCCGGCGCAGTCGAGAGACCCAGTACTTC.

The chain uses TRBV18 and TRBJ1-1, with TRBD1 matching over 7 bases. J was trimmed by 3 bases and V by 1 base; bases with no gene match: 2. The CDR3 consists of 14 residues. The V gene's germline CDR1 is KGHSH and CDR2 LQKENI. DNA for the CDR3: TGTGCCAGCTCACCACGCACAGGGGACACTGAAGCTTTCTTT. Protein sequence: CASSPRTGDTEAFF.

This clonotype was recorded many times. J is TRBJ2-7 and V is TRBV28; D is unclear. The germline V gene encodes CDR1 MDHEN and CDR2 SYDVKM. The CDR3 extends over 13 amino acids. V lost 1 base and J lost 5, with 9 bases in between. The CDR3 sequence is CASSLFGRNEQYF. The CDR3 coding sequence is TGTGCCAGCAGTTTATTTGGGCGAAACGAGCAGTACTTC.

CDR3 coding DNA: TGCGCCAGCAGCTTCCAAAACAGGGGGATATACAATGAGCAGTTCTTC. It is translated as CASSFQNRGIYNEQFF. The chain recombines TRBV5-1 with TRBJ2-1, with TRBD1 identical over 8 bases. This CDR3 is built from 16 residues. The V gene end was trimmed by 2 bases and the J gene end by 4 bases; junction bases not matched to a gene: 8. CDR1 and CDR2 from the germline V gene are SGHRS and YFSETQ.

The CDR3 reads CASSYGDSNNSPLHF. For the CDR3, the DNA is TGTGCCAGCAGTTACGGGGACAGCAATAATTCACCCCTCCACTTT. The chain links TRBV6-5 to TRBJ1-6; 7 bases agree with TRBD1. Looked up from germline, CDR1 is MNHEY and CDR2 is SVGAGI. V trimming: 2 bases; J trimming: 5 bases; junction bases outside the gene matches: 3. This CDR3 has 15 residues.

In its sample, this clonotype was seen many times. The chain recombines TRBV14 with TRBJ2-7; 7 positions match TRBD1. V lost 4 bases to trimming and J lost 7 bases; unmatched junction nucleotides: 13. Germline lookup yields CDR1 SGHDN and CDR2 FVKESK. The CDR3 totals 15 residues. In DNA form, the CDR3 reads TGTGCCAGCAGCCCGGGACAGCCCCGCTTTGGGGAGCAGTACTTC. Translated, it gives CASSPGQPRFGEQYF.

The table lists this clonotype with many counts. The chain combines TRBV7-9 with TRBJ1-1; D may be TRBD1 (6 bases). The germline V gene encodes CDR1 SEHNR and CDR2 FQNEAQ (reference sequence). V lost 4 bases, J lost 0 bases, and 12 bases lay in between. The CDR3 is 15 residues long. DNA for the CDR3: TGTGCCAGCAGCTCCCCAACAGGGATGAACACTGAAGCTTTCTTT. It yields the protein CASSSPTGMNTEAFF.

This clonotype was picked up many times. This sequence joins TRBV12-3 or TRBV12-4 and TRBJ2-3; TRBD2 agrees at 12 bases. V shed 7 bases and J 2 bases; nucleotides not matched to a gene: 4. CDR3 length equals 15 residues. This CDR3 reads CASKLAGGVTDTQYF. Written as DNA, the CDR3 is TGTGCCAGCAAGCTAGCGGGAGGGGTCACAGATACGCAGTATTTT.

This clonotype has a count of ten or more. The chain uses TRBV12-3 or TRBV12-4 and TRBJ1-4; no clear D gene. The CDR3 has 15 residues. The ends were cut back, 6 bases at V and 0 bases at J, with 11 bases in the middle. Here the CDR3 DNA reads TGTGCCAGCAGCTACATGCAGGCAACTAATGAAAAACTGTTTTTT. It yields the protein CASSYMQATNEKLFF.